A selection of T cell receptor beta chains follows, all from one sample in a study of shared clonotypes between healthy human individuals. Repertoires were generated with immunoSEQ multiplex PCR, while TCRdb's copy carries only in-frame clones and drops some. The sample includes some 1.4 million clones, roughly 96% of them seen just once. The sample comprised naive CD4+ T cells sorted from blood. Receptor source: a man aged 30 to 45 in good health. Each CDR3 is given with its conserved first and last residue. The order of the fields is CDR3 DNA, CDR3 protein, D gene, V gene, J gene, clone size. D genes are given only for firm matches. Part of the rows lack a size; the others show once, few, many or a class for expanded clones.

TGTGCCAGCAGTACAATGACAGGGAGAGGCTATGGCTACACCTTC	CASSTMTGRGYGYTF	TRBD1	TRBV6-5	TRBJ1-2	NA
TGTGCCAGCTCACCATTTAGCGGGAGTTCCCACAATGAGCAGTTCTTC	CASSPFSGSSHNEQFF	TRBD2	TRBV18	TRBJ2-1	NA
TGTGCCAGCAGTGAAAGGGCGCAGGGGGTAGGAAACACCATATATTTT	CASSERAQGVGNTIYF	TRBD1	TRBV2	TRBJ1-3	NA
TGTGCCAGCAGCGTAGCAGGGCGGTCCTACGAGCAGTACTTC	CASSVAGRSYEQYF	NA	TRBV9	TRBJ2-7	NA
TGTGCCAGCAGCTTGGCAATCGCGGGAAGGAATTATGGGCAGTACTTC	CASSLAIAGRNYGQYF	NA	TRBV5-4	TRBJ2-7	NA
TGTGCCAGCTCACCATACGGGAGTAATGAAAAACTGTTTTTT	CASSPYGSNEKLFF	NA	TRBV18	TRBJ1-4	NA
TGTGCCACCCTGGGGGGCTGGAATGAAAAACTGTTTTTT	CATLGGWNEKLFF	NA	TRBV18	TRBJ1-4	NA
TGCGCCAGCAGTGAGTCGATGGGCCTCACAGATACGCAGTATTTT	CASSESMGLTDTQYF	NA	TRBV10-2	TRBJ2-3	NA
TGTGCCAGCAGCGTAGGTCGACTAGCGGGAGGGAGCAATGAGCAGTTCTTC	CASSVGRLAGGSNEQFF	TRBD2	TRBV9	TRBJ2-1	NA
TGTGCCAGCAGTTTAAGGCCCTTTAGAGGGGGCAAGCAGTTCTTC	CASSLRPFRGGKQFF	TRBD1	TRBV27	TRBJ2-1	NA
TGTGCCAGCAGCACCGACACCTTCGGGCCCCAGCATTTT	CASSTDTFGPQHF	NA	TRBV5-5	TRBJ1-5	once
TGCAGCGCCGCCCGTGGGAAGAGGAGCACAGATACGCAGTATTTT	CSAARGKRSTDTQYF	NA	TRBV29-1	TRBJ2-3	NA
TGTGCCAGCAGCGTAGTAGTGAACACTGAAGCTTTCTTT	CASSVVVNTEAFF	NA	TRBV9	TRBJ1-1	few
TGCGCCAGCAGCTTGGCGGAGGGACACTTCTACGAGCAGTACTTC	CASSLAEGHFYEQYF	NA	TRBV5-1	TRBJ2-7	NA
TGCGCCAGCAGCCCGTGGGAAAGGACAGGGGAGGCCCAGTACTTC	CASSPWERTGEAQYF	TRBD1	TRBV5-1	TRBJ2-5	NA
TGTGCCAGCTCACAATCCGGGACAGGGACCTACGAGCAGTACTTC	CASSQSGTGTYEQYF	TRBD1	TRBV18	TRBJ2-7	NA
TGTGCCAGCAGTGAAGAGAACGGGAAAGGAGAGACCCAGTACTTC	CASSEENGKGETQYF	NA	TRBV2	TRBJ2-5	NA
TGTGCCAGCAGCCCAACAGGGGGTGAGCAGTTCTTC	CASSPTGGEQFF	TRBD1	TRBV11-3	TRBJ2-1	NA
TGTGCCAGCAGCCCCCGTGGGCTAGCGGGAGTTAATGAGCAGTTCTTC	CASSPRGLAGVNEQFF	TRBD2	TRBV7-9	TRBJ2-1	NA
TGTGCCAGCAGCATCGACCCTAGCTCCTACGAGCAGTACTTC	CASSIDPSSYEQYF	NA	TRBV9	TRBJ2-7	NA
TGTGCCAGCAGCCAACCACCTGGACAGCCCCAGCATTTT	CASSQPPGQPQHF	NA	TRBV16	TRBJ1-5	NA
TGTGCCATCAGTGATGTCAGGGGCGAAAGCAATCAGCCCCAGCATTTT	CAISDVRGESNQPQHF	NA	TRBV10-3	TRBJ1-5	NA
TGTGCCAGCACTGACGGGGGGGATGAAGCTTTCTTT	CASTDGGDEAFF	NA	TRBV6-4	TRBJ1-1	NA
TGTGCCAGCACCCGGACTAGCCTCTATGTCAATGAGCAGTTCTTC	CASTRTSLYVNEQFF	TRBD2	TRBV6-5	TRBJ2-1	NA
TGTGCCAGCAGCTCCATGGGACTAGCGGACAATGAGCAGTTCTTC	CASSSMGLADNEQFF	TRBD2	TRBV11-1	TRBJ2-1	NA
TGTGCCTGGAGCCGCGCGGGGTTCTCTGGAAACACCATATATTTT	CAWSRAGFSGNTIYF	NA	TRBV30	TRBJ1-3	once
TGCGCCAGCAGCTTGTCCGGCCACACTGAAAAACTGTTTTTT	CASSLSGHTEKLFF	NA	TRBV5-1	TRBJ1-4	NA
TGCGCCAGCAGTAGGGAACAGAACACTGAAGCTTTCTTT	CASSREQNTEAFF	NA	TRBV5-1	TRBJ1-1	NA
TGTGCCAGCAGTCCGCATGGGGGGCCCAGCCAGCCCCAGCATTTT	CASSPHGGPSQPQHF	NA	TRBV6-5	TRBJ1-5	NA
TGTGCCAGCACCCTGGGGGGGAGGGACTACAATGAGCAGTTCTTC	CASTLGGRDYNEQFF	TRBD2	TRBV28	TRBJ2-1	NA
TGTGCCAGCTCACTCGAGGGACTGCCCACAGATACGCAGTATTTT	CASSLEGLPTDTQYF	NA	TRBV18	TRBJ2-3	NA
TGTGCCAGCACCGAGGAGCGGGGGGCCTACAATGAGCAGTTCTTC	CASTEERGAYNEQFF	TRBD2	TRBV2	TRBJ2-1	NA
TGTGCCAGCAGCTTACAATTGGCTGGGGCCAACGTCCTGACTTTC	CASSLQLAGANVLTF	NA	TRBV7-2	TRBJ2-6	NA
TGTGCCAGCAGCCCTGGACTAGGAAAAAGCAAGAATGAGCAGTTCTTC	CASSPGLGKSKNEQFF	TRBD2	TRBV11-2	TRBJ2-1	NA
TGTGCCAGCAGCTTGGTGTTGACAGGGCAAAGCGAGCAGTACTTC	CASSLVLTGQSEQYF	TRBD1	TRBV5-5	TRBJ2-7	NA
TGTGCCAGCAGCTTAGTGGACGTTACCGGGGAGCTGTTTTTT	CASSLVDVTGELFF	NA	TRBV7-2	TRBJ2-2	NA
TGTGCCAGCTCACAGCTCCCCGGGACAGTAGCGGGAGTTGGCACCGGGGAGCTGTTTTTT	CASSQLPGTVAGVGTGELFF	TRBD2	TRBV18	TRBJ2-2	once
TGCGCCAGCAGCCAAACGGACAGGGGGCTTCGGGAGACCCAGTACTTC	CASSQTDRGLRETQYF	TRBD1	TRBV4-3	TRBJ2-5	NA